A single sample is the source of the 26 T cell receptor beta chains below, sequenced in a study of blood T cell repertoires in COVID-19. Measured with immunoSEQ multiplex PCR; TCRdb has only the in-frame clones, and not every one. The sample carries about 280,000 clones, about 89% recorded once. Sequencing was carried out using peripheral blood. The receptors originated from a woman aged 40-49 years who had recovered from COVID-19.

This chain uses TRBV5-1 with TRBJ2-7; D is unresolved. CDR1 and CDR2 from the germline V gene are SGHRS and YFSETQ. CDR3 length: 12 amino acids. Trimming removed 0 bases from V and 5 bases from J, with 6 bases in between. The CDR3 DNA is TGCGCCAGCAGCTTGGTGGCCCACGAGCAGTACTTC. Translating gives CASSLVAHEQYF.

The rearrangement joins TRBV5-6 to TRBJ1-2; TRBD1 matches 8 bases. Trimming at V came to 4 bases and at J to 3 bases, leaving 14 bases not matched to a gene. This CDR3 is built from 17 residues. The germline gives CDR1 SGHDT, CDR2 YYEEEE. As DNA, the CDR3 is TGTGCCAGCAGCGCCACCGGGACAGGAACTTCTTACTATGGCTACACCTTC. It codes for CASSATGTGTSYYGYTF.

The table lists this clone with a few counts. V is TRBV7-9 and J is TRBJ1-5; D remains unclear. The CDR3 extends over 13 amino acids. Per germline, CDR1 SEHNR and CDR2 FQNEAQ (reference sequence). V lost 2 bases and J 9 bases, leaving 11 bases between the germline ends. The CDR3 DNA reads TGTGCCAGCAGCTTAACGGTTGAGTCGCCCCAGCATTTT. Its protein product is CASSLTVESPQHF. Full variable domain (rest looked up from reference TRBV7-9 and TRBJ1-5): DTGVSQNPRHKITKRGQNVTFRCDPISEHNRLYWYRQTLGQGPEFLTYFQNEAQLEKSRLLSDRFSAERPKGSFSTLEIQRTEQGDSAMYLCASSLTVESPQHFGDGTRLSIL.

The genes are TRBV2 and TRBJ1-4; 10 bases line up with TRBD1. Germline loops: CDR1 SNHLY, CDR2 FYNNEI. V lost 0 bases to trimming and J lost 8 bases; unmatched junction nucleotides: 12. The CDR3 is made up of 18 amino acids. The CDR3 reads CASSEALRPGQGSEKLFF. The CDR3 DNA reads TGTGCCAGCAGTGAAGCGCTCAGACCGGGACAGGGGAGCGAAAAACTGTTTTTT.

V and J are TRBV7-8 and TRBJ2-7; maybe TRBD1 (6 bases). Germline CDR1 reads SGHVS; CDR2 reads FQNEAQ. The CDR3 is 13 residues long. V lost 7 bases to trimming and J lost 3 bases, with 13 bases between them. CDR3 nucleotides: TGTGCCAGCATAGGGCAGGGGATCTACGAGCAGTACTTC. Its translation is CASIGQGIYEQYF. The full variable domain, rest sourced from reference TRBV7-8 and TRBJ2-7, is GAGVSQSPRYKVAKRGQDVALRCDPISGHVSLFWYQQALGQGPEFLTYFQNEAQLDKSGLPSDRFFAERPEGSVSTLKIQRTQQEDSAVYLCASIGQGIYEQYFGPGTRLTVT.

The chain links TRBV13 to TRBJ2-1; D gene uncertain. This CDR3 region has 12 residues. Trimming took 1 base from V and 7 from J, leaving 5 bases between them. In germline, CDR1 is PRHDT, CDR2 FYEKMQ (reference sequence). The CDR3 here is CASSLVVNEQFF. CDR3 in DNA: TGTGCCAGCAGCTTAGTCGTGAATGAGCAGTTCTTC.

The CDR3 is CASKTSGRRGTGELFF. The DNA of the CDR3 is TGTGCCAGCAAGACTAGCGGGAGACGGGGAACCGGGGAGCTGTTTTTT. This chain links TRBV2 with TRBJ2-2; 12 bases map to TRBD2. The CDR3 loop spans 16 amino acids. Trimming removed 7 bases from V and 5 bases from J; junction bases left unmatched: 8. Germline V gives CDR1 SNHLY, CDR2 FYNNEI.

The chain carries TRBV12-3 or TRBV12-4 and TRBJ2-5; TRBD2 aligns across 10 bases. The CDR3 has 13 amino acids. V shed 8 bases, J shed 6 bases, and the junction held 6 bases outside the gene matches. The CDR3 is CASLPSGSKTQYF. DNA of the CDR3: TGTGCCAGCCTTCCTAGCGGGAGCAAGACCCAGTACTTC.

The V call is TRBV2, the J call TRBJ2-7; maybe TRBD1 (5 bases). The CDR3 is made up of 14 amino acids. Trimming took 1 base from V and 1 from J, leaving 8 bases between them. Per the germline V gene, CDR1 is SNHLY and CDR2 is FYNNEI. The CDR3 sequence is CASSEGQGSYEQYF. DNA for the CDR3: TGTGCCAGCAGTGAAGGTCAGGGTTCCTACGAGCAGTACTTC.

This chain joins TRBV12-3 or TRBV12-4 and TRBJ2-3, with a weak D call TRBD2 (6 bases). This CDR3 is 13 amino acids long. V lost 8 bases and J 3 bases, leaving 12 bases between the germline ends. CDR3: CASGGEETDTQYF. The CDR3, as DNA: TGTGCCAGCGGAGGGGAGGAGACAGATACGCAGTATTTT.

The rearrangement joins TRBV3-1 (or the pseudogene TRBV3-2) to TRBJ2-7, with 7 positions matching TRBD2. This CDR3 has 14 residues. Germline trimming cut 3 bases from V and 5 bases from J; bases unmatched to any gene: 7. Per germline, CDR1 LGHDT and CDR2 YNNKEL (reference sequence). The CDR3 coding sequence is TGTGCCAGCAGCCAGAGCGGGATTCCCGACGAGCAGTACTTC. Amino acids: CASSQSGIPDEQYF.

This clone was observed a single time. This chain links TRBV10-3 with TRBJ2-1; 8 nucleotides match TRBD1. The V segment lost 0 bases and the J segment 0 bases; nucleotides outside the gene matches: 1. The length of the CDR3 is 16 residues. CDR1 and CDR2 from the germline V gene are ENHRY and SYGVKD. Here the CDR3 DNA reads TGTGCCATCAGTGAGTCGACAGGGGACTCCTACAATGAGCAGTTCTTC. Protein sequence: CAISESTGDSYNEQFF.

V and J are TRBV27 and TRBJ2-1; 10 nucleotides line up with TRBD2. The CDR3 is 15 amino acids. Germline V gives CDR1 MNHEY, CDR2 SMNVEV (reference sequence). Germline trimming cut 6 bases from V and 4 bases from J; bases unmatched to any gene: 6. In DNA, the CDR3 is TGTGCCAGCAGGGAGCGGGAGGGGTTGTACAATGAGCAGTTCTTC. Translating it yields CASREREGLYNEQFF.

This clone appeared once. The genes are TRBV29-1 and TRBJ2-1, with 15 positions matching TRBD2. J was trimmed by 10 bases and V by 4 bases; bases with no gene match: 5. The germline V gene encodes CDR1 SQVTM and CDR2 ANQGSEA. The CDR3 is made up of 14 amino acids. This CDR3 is CSVVAGTSGREQFF. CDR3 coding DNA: TGCAGCGTTGTGGCCGGGACTAGCGGGAGGGAGCAGTTCTTC.

The CDR3 DNA is TGTGCCACCAGTGATCCCGCGGGACTAGGCACAGATACGCAGTATTTT. This translates into CATSDPAGLGTDTQYF. V is TRBV24-1 and J is TRBJ2-3, with 8 bases matching TRBD2. The germline gives CDR1 KGHDR, CDR2 SFDVKD. V shed 3 bases, J shed 1 base, and the junction held 5 bases outside the gene matches. The CDR3 loop spans 16 amino acids.

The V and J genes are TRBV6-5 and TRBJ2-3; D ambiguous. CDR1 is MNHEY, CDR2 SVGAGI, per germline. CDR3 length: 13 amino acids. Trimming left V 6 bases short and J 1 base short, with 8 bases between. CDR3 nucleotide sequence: TGTGCCAGCAGAGAGGTGGGCACAGATACGCAGTATTTT. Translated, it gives CASREVGTDTQYF.

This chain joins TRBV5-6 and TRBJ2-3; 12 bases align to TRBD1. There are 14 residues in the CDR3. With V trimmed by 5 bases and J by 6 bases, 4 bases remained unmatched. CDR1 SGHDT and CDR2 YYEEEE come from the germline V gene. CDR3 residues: CASRGQGARDTQYF. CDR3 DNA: TGTGCCAGCAGGGGACAGGGGGCGCGTGATACGCAGTATTTT.

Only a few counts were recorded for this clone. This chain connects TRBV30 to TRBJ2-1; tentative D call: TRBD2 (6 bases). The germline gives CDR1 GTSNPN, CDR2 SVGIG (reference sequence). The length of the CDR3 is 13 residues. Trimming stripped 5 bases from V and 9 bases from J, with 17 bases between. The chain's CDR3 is CAWAIRRVGEQFF. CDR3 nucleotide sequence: TGTGCCTGGGCCATCAGGAGGGTGGGTGAGCAGTTCTTC.

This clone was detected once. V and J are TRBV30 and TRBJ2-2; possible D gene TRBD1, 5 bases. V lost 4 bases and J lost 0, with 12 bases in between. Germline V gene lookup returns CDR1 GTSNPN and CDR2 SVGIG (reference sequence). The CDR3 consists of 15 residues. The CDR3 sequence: CAWIGRAANTGELFF. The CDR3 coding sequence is TGTGCCTGGATCGGCAGGGCCGCGAACACCGGGGAGCTGTTTTTT.

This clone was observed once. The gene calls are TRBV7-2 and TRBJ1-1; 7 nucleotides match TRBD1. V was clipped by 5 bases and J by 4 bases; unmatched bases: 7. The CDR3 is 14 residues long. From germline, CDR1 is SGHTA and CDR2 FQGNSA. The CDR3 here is CASSSQTGITEAFF. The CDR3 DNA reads TGTGCCAGCAGCAGCCAGACAGGGATCACTGAAGCTTTCTTT.

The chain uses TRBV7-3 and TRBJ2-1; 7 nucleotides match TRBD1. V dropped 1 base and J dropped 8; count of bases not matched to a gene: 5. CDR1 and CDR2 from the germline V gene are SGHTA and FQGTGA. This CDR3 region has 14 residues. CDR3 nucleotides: TGTGCCAGCAGCTTAAAGGGACAGCAGGATGAGCAGTTCTTC. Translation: CASSLKGQQDEQFF.

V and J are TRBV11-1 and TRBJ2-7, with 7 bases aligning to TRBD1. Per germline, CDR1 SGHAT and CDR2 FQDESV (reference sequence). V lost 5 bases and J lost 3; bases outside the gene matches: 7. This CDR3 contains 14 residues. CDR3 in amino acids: CASSERDSNYEQYF. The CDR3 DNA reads TGTGCCAGCAGCGAGAGGGACAGCAACTACGAGCAGTACTTC. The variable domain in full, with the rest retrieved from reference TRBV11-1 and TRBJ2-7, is EAEVAQSPRYKITEKSQAVAFWCDPISGHATLYWYRQILGQGPELLVQFQDESVVDDSQLPKDRFSAERLKGVDSTLKIQPAELGDSAMYLCASSERDSNYEQYFGPGTRLTVT.

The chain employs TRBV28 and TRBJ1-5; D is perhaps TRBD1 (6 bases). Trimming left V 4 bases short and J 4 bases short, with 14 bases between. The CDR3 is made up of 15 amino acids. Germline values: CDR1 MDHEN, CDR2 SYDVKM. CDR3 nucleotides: TGTGCCAGCAGTTCGCCAGGGGCCGGGAATCAGCCCCAGCATTTT. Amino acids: CASSSPGAGNQPQHF.

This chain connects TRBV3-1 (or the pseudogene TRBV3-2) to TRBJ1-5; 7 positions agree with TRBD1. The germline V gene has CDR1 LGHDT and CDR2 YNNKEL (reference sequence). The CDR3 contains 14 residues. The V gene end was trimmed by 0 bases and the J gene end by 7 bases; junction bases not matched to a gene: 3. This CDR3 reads CASSQDTGVQPQHF. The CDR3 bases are TGTGCCAGCAGCCAAGATACAGGGGTCCAGCCCCAGCATTTT.

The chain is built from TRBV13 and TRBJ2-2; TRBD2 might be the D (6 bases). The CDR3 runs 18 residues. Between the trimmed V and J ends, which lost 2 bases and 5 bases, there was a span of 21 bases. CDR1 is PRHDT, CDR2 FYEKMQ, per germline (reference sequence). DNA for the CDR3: TGTGCCAGCAGCTTACATCCCGCCTCCGCGACTAGGACCGGGGAGCTGTTTTTT. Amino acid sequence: CASSLHPASATRTGELFF.

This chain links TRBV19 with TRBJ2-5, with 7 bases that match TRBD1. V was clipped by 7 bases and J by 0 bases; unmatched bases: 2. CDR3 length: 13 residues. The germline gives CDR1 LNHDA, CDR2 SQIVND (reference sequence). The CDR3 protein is CASMDRNQETQYF. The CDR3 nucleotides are TGTGCCAGTATGGACAGGAACCAAGAGACCCAGTACTTC.